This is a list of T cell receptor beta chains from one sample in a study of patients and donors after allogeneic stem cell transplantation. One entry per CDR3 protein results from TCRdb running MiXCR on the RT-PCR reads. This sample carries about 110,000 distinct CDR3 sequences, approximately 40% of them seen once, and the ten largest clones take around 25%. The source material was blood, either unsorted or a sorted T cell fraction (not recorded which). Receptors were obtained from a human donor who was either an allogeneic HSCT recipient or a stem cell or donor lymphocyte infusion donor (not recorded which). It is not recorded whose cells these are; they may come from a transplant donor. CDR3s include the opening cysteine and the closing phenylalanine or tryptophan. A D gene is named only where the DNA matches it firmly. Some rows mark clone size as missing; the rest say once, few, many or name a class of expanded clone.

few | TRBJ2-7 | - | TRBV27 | CASSPRQGGLAYEQYF | TGTGCCAGCAGTCCAAGGCAGGGGGGCCTCGCCTACGAGCAGTACTTC
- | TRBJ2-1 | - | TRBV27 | CASSPPPYNEQFF | TGTGCCAGCAGTCCTCCCCCCTACAATGAGCAGTTCTTC
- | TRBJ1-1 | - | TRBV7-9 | CVEGVIRLDTEAFF | TGTGTAGAGGGGGTTATTCGCCTTGACACTGAAGCTTTCTTT
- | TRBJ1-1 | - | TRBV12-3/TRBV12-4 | CASSLAGEAFF | TGTGCCAGCAGTTTAGCAGGTGAAGCTTTCTTT
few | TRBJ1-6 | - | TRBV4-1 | CASSQDSDSRNSPLHF | TGCGCCAGCAGCCAAGATTCGGACAGTAGGAATTCACCCCTCCACTTT
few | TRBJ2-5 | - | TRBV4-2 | CASSQDMRNEEETQYF | TGTGCCAGCAGCCAAGATATGAGGAACGAAGAAGAGACCCAGTACTTC
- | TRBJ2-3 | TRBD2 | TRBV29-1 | CSAQRESRDTQYF | TGCAGCGCCCAGCGGGAGTCCCGAGATACGCAGTATTTT
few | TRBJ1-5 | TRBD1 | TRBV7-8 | CASSFRGPSNQPQHF | TGTGCCAGCAGCTTCAGGGGGCCGAGCAATCAGCCCCAGCATTTT
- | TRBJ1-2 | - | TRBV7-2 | CASSFGGYPTSGGYTF | TGTGCCAGCAGCTTCGGCGGCTATCCGACATCTGGGGGCTACACCTTC
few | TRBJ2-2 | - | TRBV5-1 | CASSPPPRLANTGELFF | TGCGCCAGCAGCCCACCCCCCAGACTAGCGAACACCGGGGAGCTGTTTTTT
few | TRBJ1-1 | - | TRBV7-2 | CASSLKAEAFF | TGTGCCAGCAGCCTAAAGGCTGAAGCTTTCTTT
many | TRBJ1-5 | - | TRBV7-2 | CASSLINQPQHF | TGTGCCAGCAGCCTCATTAATCAGCCCCAGCATTTT
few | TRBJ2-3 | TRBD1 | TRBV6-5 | CASSWFGTGGRDTQYF | TGTGCCAGCAGTTGGTTCGGGACAGGGGGCCGAGATACGCAGTATTTT
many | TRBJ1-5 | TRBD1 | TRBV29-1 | CSVSDRADSNQPQHF | TGCAGCGTCTCAGACAGGGCCGATAGCAATCAGCCCCAGCATTTT
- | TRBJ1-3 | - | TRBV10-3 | CAIMGGSGNTIYF | TGTGCCATCATGGGGGGCTCTGGAAACACCATATATTTT
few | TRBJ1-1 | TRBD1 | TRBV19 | CAVNPGTVNTEAFF | TGTGCCGTAAACCCTGGGACAGTGAACACTGAAGCTTTCTTT
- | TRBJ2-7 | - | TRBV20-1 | CSANRDSYEQYF | TGCAGTGCTAATCGGGATAGCTACGAGCAGTACTTC
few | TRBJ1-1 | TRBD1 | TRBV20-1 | CSASHSGQKYTEAFF | TGCAGTGCTAGTCACTCGGGACAGAAGTACACTGAAGCTTTCTTT
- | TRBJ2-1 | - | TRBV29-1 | CSVSRDTYNEQFF | TGCAGCGTATCCCGGGACACCTACAATGAGCAGTTCTTC
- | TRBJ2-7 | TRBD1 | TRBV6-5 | CASSTQGALVYEQYF | TGTGCCAGCAGTACACAGGGGGCGTTAGTCTACGAGCAGTACTTC
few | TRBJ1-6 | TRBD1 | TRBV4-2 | CASSQRPGTGSSPLHF | TGTGCCAGCAGCCAAAGGCCCGGGACAGGTTCCTCACCCCTCCACTTT
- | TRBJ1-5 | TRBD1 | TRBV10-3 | CAISKDREGGENQPQHF | TGTGCCATCAGCAAGGACAGGGAAGGCGGTGAGAATCAGCCCCAGCATTTT
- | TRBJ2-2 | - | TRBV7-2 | CASSPHLRNINTGELFF | TGTGCCAGCAGCCCCCACCTCCGGAATATCAACACCGGGGAGCTGTTTTTT
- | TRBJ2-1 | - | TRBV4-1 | CASSQLTERPYNEQFF | TGCGCCAGCAGCCAACTGACAGAGCGACCCTACAATGAGCAGTTCTTC
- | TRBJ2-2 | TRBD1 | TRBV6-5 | CASSRDRVSWRGLFF | TGTGCCAGCAGCAGGGACAGGGTCTCCTGGAGGGGGCTGTTTTTT
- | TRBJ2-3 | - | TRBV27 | CASVLGRETGDTQYF | TGTGCCAGCGTGCTAGGGCGGGAGACAGGAGATACGCAGTATTTT
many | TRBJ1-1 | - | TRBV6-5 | CASRSRFEAFF | TGTGCCAGCAGATCAAGGTTTGAAGCTTTCTTT